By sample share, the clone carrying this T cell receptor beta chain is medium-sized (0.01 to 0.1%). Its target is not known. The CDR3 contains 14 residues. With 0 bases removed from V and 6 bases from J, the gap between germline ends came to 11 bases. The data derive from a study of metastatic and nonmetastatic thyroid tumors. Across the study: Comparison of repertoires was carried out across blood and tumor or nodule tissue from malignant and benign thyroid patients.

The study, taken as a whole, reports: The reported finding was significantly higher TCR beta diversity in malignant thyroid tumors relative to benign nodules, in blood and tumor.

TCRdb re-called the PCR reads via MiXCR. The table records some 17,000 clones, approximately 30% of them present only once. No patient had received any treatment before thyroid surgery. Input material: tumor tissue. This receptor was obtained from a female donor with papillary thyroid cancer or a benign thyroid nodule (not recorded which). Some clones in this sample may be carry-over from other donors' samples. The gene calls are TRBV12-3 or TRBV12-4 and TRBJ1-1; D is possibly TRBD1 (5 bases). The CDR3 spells CASSLALRGSEAFF. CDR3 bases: TGTGCCAGCAGTTTAGCGCTTAGGGGATCTGAAGCTTTCTTT.